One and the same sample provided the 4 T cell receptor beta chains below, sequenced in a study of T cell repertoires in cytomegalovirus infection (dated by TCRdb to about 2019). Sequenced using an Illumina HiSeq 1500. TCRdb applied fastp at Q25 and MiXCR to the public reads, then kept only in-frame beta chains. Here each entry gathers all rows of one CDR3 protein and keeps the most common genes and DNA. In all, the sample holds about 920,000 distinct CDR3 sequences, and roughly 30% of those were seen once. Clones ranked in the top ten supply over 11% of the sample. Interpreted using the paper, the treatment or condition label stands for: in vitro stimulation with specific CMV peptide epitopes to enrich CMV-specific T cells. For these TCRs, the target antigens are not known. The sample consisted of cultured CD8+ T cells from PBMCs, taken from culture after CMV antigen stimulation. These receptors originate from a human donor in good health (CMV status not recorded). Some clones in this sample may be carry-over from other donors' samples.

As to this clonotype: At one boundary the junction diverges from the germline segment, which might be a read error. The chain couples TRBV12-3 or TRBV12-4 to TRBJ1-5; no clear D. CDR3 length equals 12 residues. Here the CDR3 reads CANSHGRQPQHF. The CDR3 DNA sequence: TGTGCCAACAGTCACGGCCGTCAGCCCCAGCATTTT.

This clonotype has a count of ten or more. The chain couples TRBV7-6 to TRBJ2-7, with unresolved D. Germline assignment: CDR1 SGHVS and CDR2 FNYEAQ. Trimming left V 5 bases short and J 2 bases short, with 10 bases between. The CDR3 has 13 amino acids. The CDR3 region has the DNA TGTGCCAGCAGCCTAGGGTGGGCCTACGAGCAGTACGTC. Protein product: CASSLGWAYEQYV.

The DNA of the CDR3 is TGTGCCAGCAGTGAAGGCGCAGGGGTAACCGGGGAGCTGTTTTTT. Translated, it gives CASSEGAGVTGELFF. This chain links TRBV6-1 with TRBJ2-2; D possibly corresponds to TRBD1 (6 bases). In germline, CDR1 is MNHNS, CDR2 SASEGT. Trimming removed 1 base at V and 5 bases at J, with 11 bases between. The length of the CDR3 is 15 residues.

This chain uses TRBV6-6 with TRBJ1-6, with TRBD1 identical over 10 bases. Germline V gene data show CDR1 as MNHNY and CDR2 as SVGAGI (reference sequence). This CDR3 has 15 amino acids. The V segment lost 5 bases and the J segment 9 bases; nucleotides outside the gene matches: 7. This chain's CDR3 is CASSAGDRGVSPLHF. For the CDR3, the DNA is TGTGCCAGCAGTGCCGGGGACAGGGGCGTTTCACCCCTCCACTTT.